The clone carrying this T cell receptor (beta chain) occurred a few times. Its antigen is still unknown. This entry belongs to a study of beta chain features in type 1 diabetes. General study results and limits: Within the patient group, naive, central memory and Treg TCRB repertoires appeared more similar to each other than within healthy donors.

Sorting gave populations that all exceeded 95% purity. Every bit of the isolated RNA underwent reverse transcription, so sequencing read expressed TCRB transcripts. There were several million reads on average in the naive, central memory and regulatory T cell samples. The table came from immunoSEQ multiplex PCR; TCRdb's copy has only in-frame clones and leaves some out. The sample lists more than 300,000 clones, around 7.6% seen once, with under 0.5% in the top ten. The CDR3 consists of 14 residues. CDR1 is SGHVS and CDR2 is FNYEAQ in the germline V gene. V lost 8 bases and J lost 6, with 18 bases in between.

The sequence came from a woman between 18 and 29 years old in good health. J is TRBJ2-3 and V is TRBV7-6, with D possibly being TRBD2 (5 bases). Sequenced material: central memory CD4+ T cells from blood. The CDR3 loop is CASAEAGLSDTQYF. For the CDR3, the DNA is TGTGCCAGCGCCGAGGCGGGCTTATCCGATACGCAGTATTTT.